What follows describes a single T cell receptor beta chain. This specimen belongs to a study of shared clonotypes between healthy human individuals. Sequenced by immunoSEQ multiplex PCR; TCRdb stores in-frame clones only, minus some. The repertoire consists of 850,000 to 1,200,000 clones, with approximately 76% occurring once and the leading ten covering less than 1.5%. Unmatched junction bases numbered 7, after V lost 7 bases and J lost 6 bases. Germline V gene sequence: CDR1 MDHEN, CDR2 SYDVKM. The CDR3 loop spans 14 amino acids. The sequenced material came from memory CD4+ T cells sorted from blood. Stated subset: CD45RA-negative fraction. The chain combines TRBV28 with TRBJ2-7, with 12 positions matching TRBD1. This sequence originates from a man younger than 30 in good health. The CDR3 bases are TGTGCCAGCATTCCGGGACAGGGGGCGGGCGAGCAGTACTTC. Translation gives CASIPGQGAGEQYF.